These 13 T cell receptor beta chains originate from one sample sequenced in a study of neurological immune-mediated disorders. Time point specified: longitudinal time-point 2. TCRdb reanalysed the 5' RACE reads using MiXCR and keeps one entry per CDR3 protein. The data contain 57,000 or so distinct CDR3 sequences, roughly 10% of them singletons. Sample: PBMCs. The receptor source for this set is a man aged 30 to 45 in good health.

This clonotype appeared many times. The V call is TRBV6-5, the J call TRBJ2-5; D perhaps matches TRBD2 (6 bases). CDR1 MNHEY and CDR2 SVGAGI come from the germline V gene. The CDR3 spans 13 residues. Trimming left V 6 bases short and J 5 bases short, with 13 bases between. CDR3 bases: TGTGCCAGCAGCGGGGGTACGAAGGAGACCCAGTACTTC. This codes for CASSGGTKETQYF.

This clonotype came up many times. The CDR3 DNA is TGCAGTGCTAGGAAGATCCCAGCTAGCACAGATACGCAGTATTTT. This gives the protein CSARKIPASTDTQYF. V and J are TRBV20-1 and TRBJ2-3; no definite D call. The V end lost 3 bases, the J end lost 0 bases, and 13 bases lay between the germline ends. CDR1 DFQATT and CDR2 SNEGSKA come from the germline V gene (reference sequence). The CDR3 consists of 15 residues.

This clonotype was seen many times. J is TRBJ2-5 and V is TRBV5-1; TRBD2 matches at 9 bases. V dropped 0 bases and J dropped 0; count of bases not matched to a gene: 3. Germline lookup yields CDR1 SGHRS and CDR2 YFSETQ. The CDR3 is 16 residues long. In nucleotides, the CDR3 is TGCGCCAGCAGCTTGGCTCCTAGCGGGAACCAAGAGACCCAGTACTTC. Translated: CASSLAPSGNQETQYF.

This clonotype was recorded many times. This chain uses TRBV14 with TRBJ2-2; possibly TRBD2 for D (5 bases). CDR1 is SGHDN, CDR2 FVKESK, per germline. This CDR3 is 13 amino acids long. The V end lost 7 bases, the J end lost 7 bases, and 13 bases lay between the germline ends. Here the CDR3 reads CASTRGFNGELFF. CDR3 nucleotides: TGTGCCAGCACCCGAGGGTTCAACGGGGAGCTGTTTTTT.

This clonotype showed up many times. V is TRBV2 and J is TRBJ2-1; possibly TRBD1 for D (6 bases). Trimming took off 4 bases at V and 3 bases at J, with 10 bases between the two ends. CDR1 and CDR2 from the germline V gene are SNHLY and FYNNEI. The CDR3 totals 14 residues. The CDR3 here is CASSGTVIYNEQFF. In DNA, the CDR3 is TGTGCCAGCAGTGGGACAGTTATCTACAATGAGCAGTTCTTC. The whole variable domain, remainder taken from reference TRBV2 and TRBJ2-1, is EPEVTQTPSHQVTQMGQEVILRCVPISNHLYFYWYRQILGQKVEFLVSFYNNEISEKSEIFDDQFSVERPDGSNFTLKIRSTKLEDSAMYFCASSGTVIYNEQFFGPGTRLTVL.

This clonotype has a count of ten or more. The CDR3 coding sequence is TGTGCCAGCAGTTTAACCGGCCCCACTGAAGCTTTCTTT. This sequence encodes CASSLTGPTEAFF. The V call is TRBV12-3 or TRBV12-4, the J call TRBJ1-1; D not resolved. V lost 2 bases and J 4 bases, leaving 8 bases between the germline ends. The CDR3 covers 13 residues.

This clonotype has at least ten counts. J is TRBJ2-7 and V is TRBV28; D remains ambiguous. Germline V gives CDR1 MDHEN, CDR2 SYDVKM. The ends were cut back, 4 bases at V and 0 bases at J, with 16 bases in the middle. This CDR3 has 16 amino acids. The CDR3 DNA follows: TGTGCCAGCAGTTCCCCTGCCCGCTTAAGCTCCTACGAGCAGTACTTC. Residues: CASSSPARLSSYEQYF.

This clonotype appeared many times. The genes are TRBV27 and TRBJ2-5; 7 bases match TRBD2. The CDR3 is 13 amino acids. V lost 7 bases, J lost 5 bases, and 7 bases stayed unmatched. Germline CDR1 and CDR2: MNHEY and SMNVEV (reference sequence). This CDR3 is CASTPHGGETQYF. For the CDR3, the DNA is TGTGCCAGCACTCCTCACGGGGGGGAGACCCAGTACTTC.

In this sample, this clonotype turned up many times. The chain uses TRBV5-1 and TRBJ2-1, with TRBD1 as a possible D gene (6 bases). In germline, CDR1 is SGHRS, CDR2 YFSETQ. The CDR3 extends over 15 amino acids. V was trimmed by 0 bases and J by 6 bases, leaving 13 bases between them. The CDR3 DNA sequence: TGCGCCAGCAGCTTGGCGGGACAAACCAGCAATGAGCAGTTCTTC. Protein product: CASSLAGQTSNEQFF. The full variable domain, its missing parts supplied by reference TRBV5-1 and TRBJ2-1, is KAGVTQTPRYLIKTRGQQVTLSCSPISGHRSVSWYQQTPGQGLQFLFEYFSETQRNKGNFPGRFSGRQFSNSRSEMNVSTLELGDSALYLCASSLAGQTSNEQFFGPGTRLTVL.

The V and J genes are TRBV25-1 and TRBJ1-1; D gene ambiguous. This CDR3 spans 15 amino acids. CDR1 is MGHDK, CDR2 SYGVNS, per germline. Trimming cost V 3 bases and J 6 bases, with 17 bases left between them. The CDR3 reads CASSDSSGPGPEAFF. CDR3 DNA sequence: TGTGCCAGCAGTGATTCGTCCGGGCCAGGCCCTGAAGCTTTCTTT.

This clonotype appeared many times. The chain links TRBV2 to TRBJ2-1; 10 bases agree with TRBD1. The germline CDR1 and CDR2 sequences are SNHLY and FYNNEI. This CDR3 has 16 amino acids. V shed 5 bases, J shed 15 bases, and the junction held 19 bases outside the gene matches. CDR3 in amino acids: CASSRGQGGFPGVGFF. The CDR3 nucleotides read TGTGCCAGCAGTCGAGGACAGGGGGGATTTCCAGGGGTAGGGTTCTTC.

This clonotype has at least ten counts. The chain carries TRBV29-1 and TRBJ2-2; the D gene could be TRBD1 or TRBD2 (7 bases each). The CDR3 is 14 residues long. The V gene lost 6 bases and the J gene lost 1 base, with 12 bases spanning the gap. Per germline, CDR1 SQVTM and CDR2 ANQGSEA. The CDR3 reads CSVLRGGNTGELFF. DNA of the CDR3: TGCAGCGTGCTCAGGGGGGGGAACACCGGGGAGCTGTTTTTT.

This clonotype was recorded at least ten times. The chain carries TRBV4-1 and TRBJ2-6; a possible D gene is TRBD1 (6 bases). This CDR3 region has 18 residues. V was cut by 3 bases and J by 0 bases, with 15 bases left in between. Germline CDR1 MGHRA, CDR2 YSYEKL. DNA for the CDR3: TGCGCCAGCAGCCAGGAACAGGGACGGCTCTCTGGGGCCAACGTCCTGACTTTC. It encodes CASSQEQGRLSGANVLTF.